This T cell receptor (beta chain) was observed in a study of blood T cells in healthy people across ages. Combining a sample-barcoded 5' primer with a J-beta primer mix, a second PCR ran for 7 to 11 cycles. Using its own MiXCR run on the 5' RACE reads, TCRdb lists one record per CDR3 protein. The sample lists 700,000 to 950,000 distinct CDR3 sequences; approximately 43% were seen once. Study-wide points: The study found TCR beta diversity correlated strongly with naive T cell percentage.

J lost 8 bases, V lost 2 bases, and 17 bases had no gene match. This CDR3 spans 18 amino acids. Germline lookup yields CDR1 SEHNR and CDR2 FQNEAQ (reference sequence). This clonotype was seen once. Antigen: not known. The receptor was derived from an older woman in good health. The chain joins TRBV7-9 to TRBJ2-1, with 8 bases identical to TRBD2. Sequenced sample: blood. The CDR3 protein is CASSLSPGLVGKGDEQFF. CDR3 bases: TGTGCCAGCAGCTTATCCCCGGGACTAGTGGGGAAAGGCGATGAGCAGTTCTTC.